These 19 T cell receptor beta chains share one sample of origin, sequenced in a study of blood T cell repertoires in COVID-19. Data came from immunoSEQ multiplex PCR; TCRdb stores just in-frame clones and leaves some out. Altogether 75,000 or so clones are present, roughly 87% being singletons, with the ten largest covering approximately 30%. The sample comprised peripheral blood. The receptors shown here come from a man in his forties or fifties with acute or convalescent COVID-19.

J is TRBJ2-3 and V is TRBV5-1, with TRBD1 matching over 9 bases. This CDR3 spans 16 amino acids. Germline CDR1 is SGHRS and CDR2 is YFSETQ. Unmatched junction bases numbered 6, after V lost 0 bases and J lost 4 bases. The CDR3: CASSLGAGQGSDTQYF. CDR3 nucleotides: TGCGCCAGCAGCTTGGGGGCGGGACAGGGCTCAGATACGCAGTATTTT.

V gene TRBV7-9 combines with J gene TRBJ2-1; 8 nucleotides match TRBD1. Germline CDR1 reads SEHNR; CDR2 reads FQNEAQ (reference sequence). Trimming removed 5 bases from V and 7 bases from J; junction bases left unmatched: 13. This CDR3 has 16 residues. CDR3: CASSPRGQGAWNEQFF. CDR3 bases: TGTGCCAGCAGCCCCAGGGGGCAGGGGGCTTGGAATGAGCAGTTCTTC.

The chain recombines TRBV5-4 with TRBJ2-7, with D possibly matching TRBD1 (6 bases). Trimming removed 0 bases from V and 5 bases from J, with 15 bases in between. The length of the CDR3 is 15 residues. The germline V gene encodes CDR1 SGHNT and CDR2 YYREEE (reference sequence). This CDR3 is CASSLGTEAFDEQYF. CDR3 sequence (DNA): TGTGCCAGCAGCTTGGGGACAGAGGCCTTTGACGAGCAGTACTTC.

The gene calls are TRBV5-1 and TRBJ1-2; D might be TRBD1 (5 bases). The CDR3 totals 14 residues. The germline V and J ends were trimmed by 0 bases and 5 bases, with 11 bases remaining between them. Germline assignment: CDR1 SGHRS and CDR2 YFSETQ. Written as DNA, the CDR3 is TGCGCCAGCAGCTTGGATGCAGGGAAGTATGGCTACACCTTC. Protein: CASSLDAGKYGYTF. Looking up the rest from reference TRBV5-1 and TRBJ1-2 gives the full variable domain: KAGVTQTPRYLIKTRGQQVTLSCSPISGHRSVSWYQQTPGQGLQFLFEYFSETQRNKGNFPGRFSGRQFSNSRSEMNVSTLELGDSALYLCASSLDAGKYGYTFGSGTRLTVV.

This chain uses TRBV6-6 with TRBJ1-1; D not resolved. The germline CDR1 and CDR2 sequences are MNHNY and SVGAGI (reference sequence). V lost 6 bases to trimming and J lost 2 bases, with 4 bases between them. CDR3 size: 11 residues. CDR3 region: CASSPNTEAFF. The CDR3 coding sequence is TGTGCCAGCAGCCCAAACACTGAAGCTTTCTTT.

The chain has TRBV7-9 and TRBJ1-3, with D uncertain. With 1 base removed from V and 0 bases from J, the gap between germline ends came to 7 bases. Germline-derived CDR1 and CDR2 are SEHNR and FQNEAQ (reference sequence). The CDR3 length is 15 residues. Here the CDR3 DNA reads TGTGCCAGCAGCTTAGGCGGGGACTCTGGAAACACCATATATTTT. Translated: CASSLGGDSGNTIYF.

V gene TRBV6-5 combines with J gene TRBJ1-1; D gene uncertain. The V gene lost 8 bases and the J gene lost 2 bases, with 12 bases spanning the gap. The CDR3 is 13 residues long. Per germline, CDR1 MNHEY and CDR2 SVGAGI. The CDR3 here is CASLTHRNTEAFF. The CDR3 coding sequence is TGTGCCAGCCTAACACACAGAAACACTGAAGCTTTCTTT.

This clone was seen a few times. The V and J genes are TRBV5-4 and TRBJ1-6, with D possibly being TRBD1 (5 bases). CDR3 size: 17 residues. V gave up 4 bases and J gave up 10 bases, with 24 bases separating them. The germline V gene has CDR1 SGHNT and CDR2 YYREEE (reference sequence). The CDR3 here is CASSPVGGGNGISPLHF. The CDR3 DNA follows: TGTGCCAGCAGCCCGGTCGGGGGAGGAAATGGGATCTCACCCCTCCACTTT. Using reference TRBV5-4 and TRBJ1-6 for the parts outside the CDR3, the full variable domain is ETGVTQSPTHLIKTRGQQVTLRCSSQSGHNTVSWYQQALGQGPQFIFQYYREEENGRGNFPPRFSGLQFPNYSSELNVNALELDDSALYLCASSPVGGGNGISPLHFGNGTRLTVT.

This clone has more than one count but fewer than ten. This chain joins TRBV7-6 and TRBJ2-3; 12 bases match TRBD1. Germline V gene lookup returns CDR1 SGHVS and CDR2 FNYEAQ. The CDR3 spans 16 residues. After removal of 5 bases from V and 2 bases from J, the junction contained 5 bases not matched to a gene. CDR3 bases: TGTGCCAGCAGCCTGGGGACAGGGGGCTTCACAGATACGCAGTATTTT. Its translation: CASSLGTGGFTDTQYF.

V gene TRBV19 combines with J gene TRBJ1-5; 12 bases align to TRBD1. CDR1 is LNHDA, CDR2 SQIVND, per germline (reference sequence). The CDR3 extends over 17 amino acids. V was clipped by 8 bases and J by 2 bases; unmatched bases: 10. CDR3 nucleotides: TGTGCCAGTGGAAAGGGACAGGGGGCCTATGGCAATCAGCCCCAGCATTTT. This sequence encodes CASGKGQGAYGNQPQHF.

The rearrangement joins TRBV4-1 to TRBJ1-4, with TRBD1 as a possible D gene (6 bases). This CDR3 region has 16 residues. V was clipped by 3 bases and J by 2 bases, with 13 bases between them. Per germline, CDR1 MGHRA and CDR2 YSYEKL. CDR3 DNA: TGCGCCAGCAGCCACGTTGGACAGACTACTAATGAAAAACTGTTTTTT. Its translation is CASSHVGQTTNEKLFF.

This clone was detected once. The CDR3: CASSFGQGAPGEQYF. DNA of the CDR3: TGTGCCAGCAGCTTCGGACAGGGGGCGCCGGGCGAGCAGTACTTC. The rearrangement links TRBV5-4 to TRBJ2-7; 11 bases align to TRBD1. This CDR3 comprises 15 residues. Germline CDR1 and CDR2: SGHNT and YYREEE (reference sequence). V dropped 2 bases and J dropped 6; count of bases not matched to a gene: 7.

The V call is TRBV12-3 or TRBV12-4, the J call TRBJ1-1; D is unresolved. The CDR3 is 12 amino acids. V lost 1 base and J lost 7, with 7 bases in between. CDR3 amino acids: CASSLGASEAFF. CDR3 DNA sequence: TGTGCCAGCAGTTTAGGGGCCAGTGAAGCTTTCTTT.

The chain joins TRBV3-1 (or the pseudogene TRBV3-2) to TRBJ1-6; tentative D call: TRBD1 (5 bases). The CDR3 has 16 amino acids. Germline V gene lookup returns CDR1 LGHDT and CDR2 YNNKEL (reference sequence). With 0 bases removed from V and 9 bases from J, the gap between germline ends came to 15 bases. CDR3 sequence: CASSQDLWAGRSPLHF. The CDR3 DNA reads as TGTGCCAGCAGCCAAGATCTCTGGGCAGGGCGTTCACCCCTCCACTTT.

This chain links TRBV6-5 with TRBJ1-5; D perhaps matches TRBD1 (5 bases). CDR1 and CDR2 from the germline V gene are MNHEY and SVGAGI. The CDR3 runs 15 residues. V gave up 0 bases and J gave up 6 bases, with 12 bases separating them. The DNA for the CDR3 is TGTGCCAGCAGTTACTCAGCCCAGGGCGGTCAGCCCCAGCATTTT. Its protein product is CASSYSAQGGQPQHF.

Written as DNA, the CDR3 is TGTGCCACTCTCCAACGGACGGGAGACAATGAGCAGTTCTTC. Amino acid sequence: CATLQRTGDNEQFF. The J gene is TRBJ2-1, the V gene TRBV18, with D tentatively TRBD2 (6 bases). CDR1 KGHSH and CDR2 LQKENI come from the germline V gene. The CDR3 has 14 residues. V gave up 10 bases and J gave up 5 bases, with 18 bases separating them.

This clone occurred a few times. The chain has TRBV4-1 and TRBJ1-6, with D maybe TRBD1 (5 bases). From germline, CDR1 is MGHRA and CDR2 YSYEKL. This CDR3 is 14 amino acids long. Trimming removed 4 bases from V and 2 bases from J, with 6 bases in between. This CDR3 is CASSRQTYNSPLHF. The CDR3 DNA is TGCGCCAGCAGCCGACAGACCTATAATTCACCCCTCCACTTT.

J is TRBJ2-6 and V is TRBV5-6, with D unresolved. Per germline, CDR1 SGHDT and CDR2 YYEEEE. CDR3 size: 16 residues. With 4 bases removed from V and 0 bases from J, the gap between germline ends came to 11 bases. CDR3 amino acids: CASSPGFSSGANVLTF. DNA of the CDR3: TGTGCCAGCAGCCCAGGTTTTAGCTCTGGGGCCAACGTCCTGACTTTC.

The genes are TRBV7-9 and TRBJ2-1; 8 bases map to TRBD1. CDR1 and CDR2 (germline): SEHNR, FQNEAQ (reference sequence). The J segment lost 9 bases and the V segment lost 2 bases, leaving 6 bases of the junction unmatched. There are 14 residues in the CDR3. CDR3 bases: TGTGCCAGCAGCTTACTGACAGGGGTGGGTGAGCAGTTCTTC. Protein product: CASSLLTGVGEQFF.